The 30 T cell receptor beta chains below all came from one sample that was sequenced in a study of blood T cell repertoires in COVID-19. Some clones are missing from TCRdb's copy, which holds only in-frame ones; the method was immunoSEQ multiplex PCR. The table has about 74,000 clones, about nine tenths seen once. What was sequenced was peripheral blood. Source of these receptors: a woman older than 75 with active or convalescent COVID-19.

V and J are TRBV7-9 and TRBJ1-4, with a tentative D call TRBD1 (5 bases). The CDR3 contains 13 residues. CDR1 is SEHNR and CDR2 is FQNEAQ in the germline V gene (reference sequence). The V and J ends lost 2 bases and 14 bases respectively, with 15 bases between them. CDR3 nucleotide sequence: TGTGCCAGCAGCTTAAGGGGCCCAGAAAGGCTGTTTTTT. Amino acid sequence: CASSLRGPERLFF.

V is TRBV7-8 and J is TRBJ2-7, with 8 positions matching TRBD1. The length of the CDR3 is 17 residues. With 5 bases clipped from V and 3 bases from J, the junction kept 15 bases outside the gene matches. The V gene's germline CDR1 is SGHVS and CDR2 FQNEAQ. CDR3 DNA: TGTGCCAGCAGCCACAAGTCTACTAGACAGGGGCTCTACGAGCAGTACTTC. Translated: CASSHKSTRQGLYEQYF.

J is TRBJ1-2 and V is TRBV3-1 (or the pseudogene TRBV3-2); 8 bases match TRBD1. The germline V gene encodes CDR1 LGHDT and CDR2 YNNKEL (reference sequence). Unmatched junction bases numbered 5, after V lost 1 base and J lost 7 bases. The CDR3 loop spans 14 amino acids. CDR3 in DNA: TGTGCCAGCAGCCAAGTGGACAGGGAAGGTGGCTACACCTTC. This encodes CASSQVDREGGYTF.

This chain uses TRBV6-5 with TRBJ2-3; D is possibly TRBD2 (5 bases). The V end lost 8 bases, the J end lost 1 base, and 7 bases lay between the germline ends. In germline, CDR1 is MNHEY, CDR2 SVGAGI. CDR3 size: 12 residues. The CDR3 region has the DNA TGTGCCAGCCGGGGTGGCACAGATACGCAGTATTTT. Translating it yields CASRGGTDTQYF.

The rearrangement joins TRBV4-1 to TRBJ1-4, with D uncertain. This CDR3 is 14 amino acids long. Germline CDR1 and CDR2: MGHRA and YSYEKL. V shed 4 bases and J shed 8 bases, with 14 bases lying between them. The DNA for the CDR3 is TGCGCCAGCAGCCGTCGCCCGGGAGTCGAAAAACTGTTTTTT. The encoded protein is CASSRRPGVEKLFF.

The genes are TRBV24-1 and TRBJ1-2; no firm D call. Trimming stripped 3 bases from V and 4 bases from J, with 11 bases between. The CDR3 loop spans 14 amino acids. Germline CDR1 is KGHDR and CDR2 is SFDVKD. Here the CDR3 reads CATSDETRSYGYTF. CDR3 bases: TGTGCCACCAGTGATGAGACACGGTCCTATGGCTACACCTTC.

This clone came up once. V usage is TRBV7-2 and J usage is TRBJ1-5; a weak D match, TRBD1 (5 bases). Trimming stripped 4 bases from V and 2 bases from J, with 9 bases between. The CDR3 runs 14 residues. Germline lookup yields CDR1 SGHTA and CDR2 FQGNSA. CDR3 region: CASSWGRGNQPQHF. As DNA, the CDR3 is TGTGCCAGCAGCTGGGGCAGGGGCAATCAGCCCCAGCATTTT.

CDR3 amino acids: CASIAAGAYRGYTF. In nucleotides, the CDR3 is TGTGCCAGTATCGCGGCAGGGGCCTATCGTGGCTACACCTTC. The chain couples TRBV19 to TRBJ1-2, with D possibly TRBD1 on 6 matching bases. V shed 7 bases and J shed 7 bases, with 19 bases lying between them. The length of the CDR3 is 14 residues. Germline loops: CDR1 LNHDA, CDR2 SQIVND (reference sequence).

CDR3 sequence reads: CASSLVAGGPWSNEQFF. DNA of the CDR3: TGTGCCAGCAGCTTAGTAGCGGGGGGGCCTTGGAGTAATGAGCAGTTCTTC. The chain joins TRBV7-7 to TRBJ2-1; 11 bases map to TRBD2. V shed 1 base and J 7 bases; nucleotides not matched to a gene: 9. Germline values: CDR1 SSHAT, CDR2 FNYEAQ (reference sequence). The CDR3 loop spans 17 amino acids.

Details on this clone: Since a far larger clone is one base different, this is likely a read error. CDR3 DNA sequence: TGTGCCTGTAGGGTGGGCCAGGACGGGGAGCTGTTTTTT. Its protein is CACRVGQDGELFF. V is TRBV19 and J is TRBJ2-2; the D is unclear. This CDR3 comprises 13 residues. The germline V gene has CDR1 LNHDA and CDR2 SQIVND (reference sequence).

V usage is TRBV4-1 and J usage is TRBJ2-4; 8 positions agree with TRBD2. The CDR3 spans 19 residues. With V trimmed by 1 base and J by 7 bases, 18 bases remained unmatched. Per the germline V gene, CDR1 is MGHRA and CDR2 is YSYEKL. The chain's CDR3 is CASSQAGVDRGGKRNIQYF. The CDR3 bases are TGCGCCAGCAGCCAAGCCGGAGTTGACCGGGGGGGGAAAAGGAACATTCAGTACTTC.

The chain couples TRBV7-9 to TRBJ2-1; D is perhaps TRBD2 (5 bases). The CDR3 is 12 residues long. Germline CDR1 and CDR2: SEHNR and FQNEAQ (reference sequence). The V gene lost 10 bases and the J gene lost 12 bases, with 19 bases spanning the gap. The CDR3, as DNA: TGTGCCACCCGAGGAGCCCACAGCGGGCAGTTCTTC. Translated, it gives CATRGAHSGQFF.

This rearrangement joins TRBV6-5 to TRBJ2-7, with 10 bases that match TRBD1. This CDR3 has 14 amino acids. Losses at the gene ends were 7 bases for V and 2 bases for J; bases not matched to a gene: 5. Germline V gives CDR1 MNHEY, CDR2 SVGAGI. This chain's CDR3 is CASTVGTGAYEQYF. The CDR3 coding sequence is TGTGCCAGCACCGTTGGGACAGGGGCCTACGAGCAGTACTTC.

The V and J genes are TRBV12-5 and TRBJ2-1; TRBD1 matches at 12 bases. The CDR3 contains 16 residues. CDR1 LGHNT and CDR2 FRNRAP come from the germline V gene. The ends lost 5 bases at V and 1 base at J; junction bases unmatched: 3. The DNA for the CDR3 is TGTGCTAGTGGTGGGGACAGGGGGCCGTCCTACAATGAGCAGTTCTTC. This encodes CASGGDRGPSYNEQFF.

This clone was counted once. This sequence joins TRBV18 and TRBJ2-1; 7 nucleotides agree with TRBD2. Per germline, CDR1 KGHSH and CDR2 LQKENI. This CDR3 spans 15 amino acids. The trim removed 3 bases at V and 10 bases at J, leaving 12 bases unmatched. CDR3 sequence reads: CASSPGLVRELEQFF. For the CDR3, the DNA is TGTGCCAGCTCACCCGGACTAGTAAGGGAGTTAGAGCAGTTCTTC.

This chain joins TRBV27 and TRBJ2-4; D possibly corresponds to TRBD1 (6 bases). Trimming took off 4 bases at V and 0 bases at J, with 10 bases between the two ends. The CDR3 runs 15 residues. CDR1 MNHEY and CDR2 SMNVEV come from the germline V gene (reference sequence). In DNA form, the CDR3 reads TGTGCCAGCAGTTCAGGACAGCTAGCCAAAAACATTCAGTACTTC. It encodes CASSSGQLAKNIQYF.

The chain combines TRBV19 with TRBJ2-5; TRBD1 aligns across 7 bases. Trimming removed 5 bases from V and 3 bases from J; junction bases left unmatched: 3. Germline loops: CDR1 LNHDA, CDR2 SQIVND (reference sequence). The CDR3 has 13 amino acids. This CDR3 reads CASSPGTEETQYF. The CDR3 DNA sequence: TGTGCCAGTAGTCCCGGGACAGAAGAGACCCAGTACTTC.

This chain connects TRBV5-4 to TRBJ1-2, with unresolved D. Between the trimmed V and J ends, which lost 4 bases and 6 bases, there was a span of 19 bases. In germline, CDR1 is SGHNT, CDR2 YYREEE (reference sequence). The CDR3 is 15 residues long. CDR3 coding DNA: TGTGCCAGCAGCAAAAACAGCTATTCTTATGATGGCTACACCTTC. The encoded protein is CASSKNSYSYDGYTF.

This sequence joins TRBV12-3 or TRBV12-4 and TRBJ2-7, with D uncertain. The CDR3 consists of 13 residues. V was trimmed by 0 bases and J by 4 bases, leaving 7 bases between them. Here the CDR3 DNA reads TGTGCCAGCAGTTTAGCCCTAAGTTACGAGCAGTACTTC. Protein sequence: CASSLALSYEQYF.

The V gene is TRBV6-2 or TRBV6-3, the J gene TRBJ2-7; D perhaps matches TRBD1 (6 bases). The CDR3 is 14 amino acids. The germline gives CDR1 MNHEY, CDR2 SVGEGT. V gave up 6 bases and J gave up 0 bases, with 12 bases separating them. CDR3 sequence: CASSMTGLSYEQYF. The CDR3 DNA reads TGTGCCAGCAGCATGACAGGCCTCTCCTACGAGCAGTACTTC.

The CDR3 sequence is CASSLAQGNGNQPQHF. DNA for the CDR3: TGTGCCAGCAGCTTAGCGCAGGGAAACGGCAATCAGCCCCAGCATTTT. The chain recombines TRBV7-6 with TRBJ1-5, with D perhaps TRBD1 (5 bases). This CDR3 contains 16 residues. Trimming took 0 bases from V and 2 from J, leaving 11 bases between them. Looked up from germline, CDR1 is SGHVS and CDR2 is FNYEAQ.

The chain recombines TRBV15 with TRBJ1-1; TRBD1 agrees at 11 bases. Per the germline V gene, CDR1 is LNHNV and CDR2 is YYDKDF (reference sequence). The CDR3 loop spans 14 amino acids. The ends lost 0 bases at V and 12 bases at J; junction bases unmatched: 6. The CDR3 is CATSREPGQGDTFF. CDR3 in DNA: TGTGCCACCAGCAGAGAACCGGGACAGGGGGATACTTTCTTT.

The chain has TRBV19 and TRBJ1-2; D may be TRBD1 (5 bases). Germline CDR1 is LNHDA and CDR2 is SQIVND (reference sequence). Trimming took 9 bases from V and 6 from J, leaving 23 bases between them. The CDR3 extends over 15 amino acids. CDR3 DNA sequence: TGTGCCAGCTCGGTTACTCGGGACTCACTCCATGGCTACACCTTC. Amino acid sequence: CASSVTRDSLHGYTF.

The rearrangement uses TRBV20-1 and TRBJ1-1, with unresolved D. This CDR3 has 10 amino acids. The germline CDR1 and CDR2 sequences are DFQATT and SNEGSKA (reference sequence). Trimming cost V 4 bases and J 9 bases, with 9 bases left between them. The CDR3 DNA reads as TGCAGTGCTATCTCAGGAAAAGCTTTCTTT. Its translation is CSAISGKAFF.

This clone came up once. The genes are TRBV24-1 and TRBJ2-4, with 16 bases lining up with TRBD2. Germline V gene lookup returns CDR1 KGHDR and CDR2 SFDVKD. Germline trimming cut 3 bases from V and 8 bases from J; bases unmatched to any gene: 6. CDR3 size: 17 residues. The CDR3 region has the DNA TGTGCCACCAGTGATACAGGGACTAGCGGGGGGGCCGACATTCAGTACTTC. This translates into CATSDTGTSGGADIQYF.

The DNA for the CDR3 is TGCAGCGTTGAAGCCCCACTAGCGGGGGGGATCGGGGAGCTGTTTTTT. This sequence encodes CSVEAPLAGGIGELFF. The rearrangement links TRBV29-1 to TRBJ2-2; 13 nucleotides match TRBD2. The CDR3 extends over 16 amino acids. Germline V gene lookup returns CDR1 SQVTM and CDR2 ANQGSEA. The V and J ends lost 1 base and 7 bases, in that order; junction bases with no gene match: 6.

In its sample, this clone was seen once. This chain's CDR3 is CATRAGLADTDTQYF. DNA for the CDR3: TGCGCCACGCGGGCGGGACTAGCGGACACAGATACGCAGTATTTT. The chain couples TRBV5-1 to TRBJ2-3, with 11 positions matching TRBD2. Germline V gene data show CDR1 as SGHRS and CDR2 as YFSETQ. The V segment lost 9 bases and the J segment 2 bases; nucleotides outside the gene matches: 8. The CDR3 spans 15 residues.

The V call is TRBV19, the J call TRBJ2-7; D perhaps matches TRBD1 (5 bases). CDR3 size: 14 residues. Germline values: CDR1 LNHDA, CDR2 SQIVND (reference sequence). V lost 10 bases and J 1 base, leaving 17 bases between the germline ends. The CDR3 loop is CATEPPDTSYEQYF. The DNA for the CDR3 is TGTGCCACTGAGCCCCCGGACACTTCCTACGAGCAGTACTTC.

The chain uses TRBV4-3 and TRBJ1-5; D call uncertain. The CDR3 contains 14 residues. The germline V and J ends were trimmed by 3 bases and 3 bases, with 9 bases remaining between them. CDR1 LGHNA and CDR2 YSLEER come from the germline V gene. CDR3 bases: TGCGCCAGCAGCCAGGGCATAAACAATCAGCCCCAGCATTTT. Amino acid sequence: CASSQGINNQPQHF.

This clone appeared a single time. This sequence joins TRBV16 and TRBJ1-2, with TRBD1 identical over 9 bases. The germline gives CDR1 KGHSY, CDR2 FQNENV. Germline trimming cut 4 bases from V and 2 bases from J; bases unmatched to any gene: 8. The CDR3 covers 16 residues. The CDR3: CASSPPGTGPNYGYTF. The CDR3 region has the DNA TGTGCCAGCAGCCCCCCTGGGACAGGGCCGAACTATGGCTACACCTTC. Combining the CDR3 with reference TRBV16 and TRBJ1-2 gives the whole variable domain GEEVAQTPKHLVRGEGQKAKLYCAPIKGHSYVFWYQQVLKNEFKFLISFQNENVFDETGMPKERFSAKCLPNSPCSLEIQATKLEDSAVYFCASSPPGTGPNYGYTFGSGTRLTVV.